This entry lists 2 T cell receptor beta chains sequenced from one sample in a study of T cells in Graves' hyperthyroidism and ophthalmopathy. Amplification of TCR beta CDR3 regions was performed using RNA transcripts as template. During a first-round RT-PCR of the TCR CDR3, the HTBI primer set was used. TCRdb analysed the multiplex PCR reads with MiXCR anew, one entry per CDR3 protein. Of approximately 400,000 distinct CDR3 sequences listed, 11% to 15% were seen once; the top ten hold 25% to 30%. Sequenced sample: blood. The receptor set was obtained from a man between 45 and 60 years old with Graves' ophthalmopathy.

V gene TRBV5-1 combines with J gene TRBJ2-3, with 11 bases aligning to TRBD2. After removal of 3 bases from V and 5 bases from J, the junction contained 14 bases not matched to a gene. This CDR3 contains 18 residues. CDR1 is SGHRS, CDR2 YFSETQ, per germline. The CDR3 loop reads CASSWDALTSGTRDTQYF. In DNA, the CDR3 is TGCGCCAGCAGCTGGGACGCCTTGACTAGCGGGACGAGAGATACGCAGTATTTT.

In this sample, this clonotype turned up a few times. The genes are TRBV19 and TRBJ1-2; TRBD1 aligns across 8 bases. Germline loops: CDR1 LNHDA, CDR2 SQIVND (reference sequence). The CDR3 covers 14 residues. J lost 3 bases, V lost 7 bases, and 7 bases had no gene match. The CDR3 is CASTPDRDYYGYTF. In DNA, the CDR3 is TGTGCCAGTACCCCGGACAGGGACTACTATGGCTACACCTTC.